The present entry profiles one TCR beta chain with its context. Trimming stripped 0 bases from V and 7 bases from J, with 24 bases between. Germline-derived CDR1 and CDR2 are ENHRY and SYGVKD. The CDR3 totals 18 residues. Method: immunoSEQ multiplex PCR; TCRdb's copy keeps in-frame clones and lacks some. The sample has some 110,000 clones, around 84% seen once. The data derive from a study of radiotherapy plus CTLA-4 blockade in lung cancer. The sample was peripheral blood, taken from a patient treated with radiotherapy plus ipilimumab. V gene TRBV10-3 combines with J gene TRBJ1-2, with D perhaps TRBD1 (6 bases). The sequence was collected from a human donor with non-small cell lung cancer that progressed on radiotherapy plus ipilimumab. Some clones in this sample may be carry-over from other donors' samples. The CDR3 DNA reads as TGTGCCATCAGTGAGTCCCCGATACCTTTCACAGGGATTGGTGGCTACACCTTC. Encoded protein: CAISESPIPFTGIGGYTF.